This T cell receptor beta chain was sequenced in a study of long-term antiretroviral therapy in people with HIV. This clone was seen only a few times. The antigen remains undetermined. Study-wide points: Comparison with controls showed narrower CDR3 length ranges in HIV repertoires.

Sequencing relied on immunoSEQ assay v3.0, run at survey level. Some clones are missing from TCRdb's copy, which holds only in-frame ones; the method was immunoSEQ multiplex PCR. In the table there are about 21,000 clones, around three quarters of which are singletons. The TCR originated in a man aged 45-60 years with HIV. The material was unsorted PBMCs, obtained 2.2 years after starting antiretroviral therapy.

The CDR3 bases are TGTGCCAGCGGAAGTCGGACACCGACAAGCTACACCTTC. This translates into CASGSRTPTSYTF. The chain couples TRBV6-5 to TRBJ1-2, with TRBD1 as a possible D gene (5 bases). Germline lookup yields CDR1 MNHEY and CDR2 SVGAGI. The CDR3 loop spans 13 amino acids. V lost 8 bases and J 9 bases, leaving 19 bases between the germline ends.